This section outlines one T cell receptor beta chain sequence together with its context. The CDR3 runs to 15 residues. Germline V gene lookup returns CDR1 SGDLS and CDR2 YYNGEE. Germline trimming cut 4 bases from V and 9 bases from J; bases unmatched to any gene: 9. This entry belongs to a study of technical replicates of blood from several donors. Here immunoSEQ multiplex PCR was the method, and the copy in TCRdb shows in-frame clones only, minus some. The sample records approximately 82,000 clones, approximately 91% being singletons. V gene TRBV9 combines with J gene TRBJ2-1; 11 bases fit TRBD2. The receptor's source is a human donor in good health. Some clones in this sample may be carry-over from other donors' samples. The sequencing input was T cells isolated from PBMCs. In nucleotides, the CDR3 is TGTGCCAGCAGCATACTAGCGGGAGAGGGAAGTGAGCAGTTCTTC. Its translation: CASSILAGEGSEQFF.